The 30 T cell receptor beta chains reported below all come from one sample, sequenced in a study of control samples from healthy donors and cancer patients. Sequencing used immunoSEQ multiplex PCR; TCRdb keeps in-frame clones, though not all of them. The sample has 95,000 to 100,000 clones; approximately 78% are singletons. Sequencing was done on a sample of blood. The receptors were sampled from a man aged 60-69 years in good health.

The chain has TRBV3-1 (or the pseudogene TRBV3-2) and TRBJ1-4; D unclear. Germline CDR1 reads LGHDT; CDR2 reads YNNKEL (reference sequence). CDR3 length: 15 amino acids. V lost 3 bases and J 0 bases, leaving 8 bases between the germline ends. The CDR3 spells CASSHRFATNEKLFF. The CDR3 DNA follows: TGTGCCAGCAGCCATAGATTTGCAACTAATGAAAAACTGTTTTTT.

The V and J genes are TRBV19 and TRBJ2-3, with no clear D. The ends were cut back, 4 bases at V and 1 base at J, with 9 bases in the middle. The CDR3 is 14 amino acids. Germline lookup yields CDR1 LNHDA and CDR2 SQIVND (reference sequence). The CDR3 DNA reads as TGTGCCAGTAGTAGCCAGGAAGGCACAGATACGCAGTATTTT. This gives the protein CASSSQEGTDTQYF.

The V gene is TRBV6-6, the J gene TRBJ2-2; TRBD1 might be the D (5 bases). The CDR3 contains 14 residues. Per germline, CDR1 MNHNY and CDR2 SVGAGI (reference sequence). With 5 bases removed from V and 4 bases from J, the gap between germline ends came to 11 bases. The CDR3 spells CASSTGPATGELFF. The CDR3 bases are TGTGCCAGCAGTACAGGTCCGGCCACCGGGGAGCTGTTTTTT.

This clone showed up just a few times. V gene TRBV12-3 or TRBV12-4 combines with J gene TRBJ2-3; perhaps TRBD1 as D (5 bases). Trimming left V 3 bases short and J 6 bases short, with 10 bases between. The CDR3 length is 13 residues. CDR3 sequence (DNA): TGTGCCAGCAGTTTTAGTAGGGGTGATACGCAGTATTTT. Its protein product is CASSFSRGDTQYF.

The chain couples TRBV5-6 to TRBJ1-2; no definite D call. CDR1 and CDR2 (germline): SGHDT, YYEEEE. This CDR3 has 15 residues. V dropped 0 bases and J dropped 0 bases, with 9 bases sitting between them. The CDR3 loop is CASSLGQQPNYGYTF. DNA of the CDR3: TGTGCCAGCAGCTTGGGGCAGCAGCCTAACTATGGCTACACCTTC.

This chain joins TRBV28 and TRBJ1-6; D is possibly TRBD1 (5 bases). Germline CDR1 MDHEN, CDR2 SYDVKM. CDR3 length: 13 residues. V was pared by 4 bases and J by 10 bases, with 11 bases between. In DNA, the CDR3 is TGTGCCAGCAGTTCGGGGGAGGGATCACCCCTCCACTTT. Translated, it gives CASSSGEGSPLHF.

The chain combines TRBV27 with TRBJ2-1; TRBD2 aligns across 11 bases. The ends lost 6 bases at V and 7 bases at J; junction bases unmatched: 17. Germline V gene lookup returns CDR1 MNHEY and CDR2 SMNVEV (reference sequence). This CDR3 has 18 amino acids. The CDR3 DNA sequence: TGTGCCAGCAGCTCCGGCCTAGCGGGAGGCCTTTTCTCAAATGAGCAGTTCTTC. The encoded protein is CASSSGLAGGLFSNEQFF.

The rearrangement joins TRBV2 to TRBJ2-5; the match to TRBD2 covers 10 bases. The germline CDR1 and CDR2 sequences are SNHLY and FYNNEI. This CDR3 has 19 residues. Losses at the gene ends were 4 bases for V and 4 bases for J; bases not matched to a gene: 18. CDR3 nucleotides: TGTGCCAGCAGTGGGGGACTAGCGATTATTGTAAGGGGTCGAGAGACCCAGTACTTC. Protein sequence: CASSGGLAIIVRGRETQYF.

The chain employs TRBV6-5 and TRBJ1-1; D is unresolved. CDR3 size: 16 residues. V was clipped by 0 bases and J by 0 bases, with 11 bases between them. CDR1 is MNHEY, CDR2 SVGAGI, per germline. CDR3 amino acids: CASSYSVGSVNTEAFF. CDR3 DNA sequence: TGTGCCAGCAGTTACTCGGTGGGCTCTGTGAACACTGAAGCTTTCTTT.

The chain has TRBV6-1 and TRBJ2-2, with D hard to call. CDR3 length equals 15 residues. V was trimmed by 2 bases and J by 1 base, leaving 8 bases between them. The germline V gene has CDR1 MNHNS and CDR2 SASEGT. The CDR3 sequence is CASSERVENTGELFF. In DNA, the CDR3 is TGTGCCAGCAGTGAAAGGGTAGAGAACACCGGGGAGCTGTTTTTT.

This chain links TRBV6-6 with TRBJ2-2; D is unresolved. The V gene's germline CDR1 is MNHNY and CDR2 SVGAGI (reference sequence). The ends were cut back, 6 bases at V and 7 bases at J, with 12 bases in the middle. The length of the CDR3 is 13 residues. CDR3: CASRQPAGGELFF. For the CDR3, the DNA is TGTGCCAGCAGGCAACCGGCTGGCGGGGAGCTGTTTTTT.

CDR3 coding DNA: TGTGCTAGTGGTTTGCTGGCCTTTGGAGAAAAACTGTTTTTT. It is translated as CASGLLAFGEKLFF. This chain links TRBV12-5 with TRBJ1-4; D unclear. The CDR3 extends over 14 amino acids. Germline V gene data show CDR1 as LGHNT and CDR2 as FRNRAP. The germline V and J ends were trimmed by 2 bases and 8 bases, with 12 bases remaining between them.

The rearrangement uses TRBV5-6 and TRBJ2-3; a weak D match, TRBD2 (6 bases). This CDR3 is 15 amino acids long. V lost 2 bases and J 2 bases, leaving 12 bases between the germline ends. CDR1 and CDR2 from the germline V gene are SGHDT and YYEEEE. This CDR3 reads CASSFRRVPTDTQYF. In DNA, the CDR3 is TGTGCCAGCAGCTTTAGGAGGGTCCCCACAGATACGCAGTATTTT.

Details on this clone: Other DNA sequences in this specimen translate into the identical CDR3. This CDR3 reads CASSHGGRGGKGYTF. In nucleotides, the CDR3 is TGTGCCAGCAGCCACGGGGGGCGGGGAGGGAAGGGCTACACCTTC. The chain is built from TRBV11-2 and TRBJ1-2, with D possibly TRBD1 on 6 matching bases. The CDR3 runs 15 residues. Trimming left V 5 bases short and J 8 bases short, with 21 bases between. CDR1 is SGHAT and CDR2 is FQNNGV in the germline V gene.

The V call is TRBV3-1 (or the pseudogene TRBV3-2), the J call TRBJ1-3; D is unclear. Germline V gene sequence: CDR1 LGHDT, CDR2 YNNKEL (reference sequence). The CDR3 has 17 amino acids. The V and J ends lost 0 bases and 0 bases respectively, with 12 bases between them. The CDR3 DNA sequence: TGTGCCAGCAGCCAAGATACGATTGGGCTCTCTGGAAACACCATATATTTT. Protein: CASSQDTIGLSGNTIYF.

The chain recombines TRBV30 with TRBJ2-7; D gene ambiguous. The germline gives CDR1 GTSNPN, CDR2 SVGIG (reference sequence). The CDR3 spans 12 residues. V was pared by 2 bases and J by 6 bases, with 11 bases between. The CDR3 reads CAWSPTGGEQYF. CDR3 in DNA: TGTGCCTGGAGTCCAACCGGTGGCGAGCAGTACTTC.

The chain carries TRBV7-2 and TRBJ1-5; the D is unclear. Trimming removed 1 base at V and 10 bases at J, with 8 bases between. The germline V gene has CDR1 SGHTA and CDR2 FQGNSA. The length of the CDR3 is 12 residues. CDR3: CASSLEWGPQHF. In DNA, the CDR3 is TGTGCCAGCAGCTTAGAATGGGGACCCCAGCATTTT.

The genes are TRBV13 and TRBJ1-1; TRBD1 matches 8 bases. The V and J ends lost 4 bases and 5 bases, in that order; junction bases with no gene match: 6. The CDR3 loop spans 14 amino acids. Germline loops: CDR1 PRHDT, CDR2 FYEKMQ (reference sequence). The CDR3 region has the DNA TGTGCCAGCAGCTCCAGGGGGCGCGGGACTGAAGCTTTCTTT. Translation gives CASSSRGRGTEAFF.

The chain is built from TRBV6-1 and TRBJ1-5, with a possible D match to TRBD1 (5 bases). Germline lookup yields CDR1 MNHNS and CDR2 SASEGT. CDR3 length: 15 residues. The V and J ends lost 4 bases and 4 bases respectively, with 14 bases between them. The CDR3 nucleotides are TGTGCCAGCAGTGGAGCAGGGTCGGCGAATCAGCCCCAGCATTTT. It codes for CASSGAGSANQPQHF.

The chain has TRBV5-1 and TRBJ2-7; TRBD1 aligns across 9 bases. V was pared by 0 bases and J by 7 bases, with 11 bases of the junction left unmatched. The CDR3 contains 16 residues. CDR1 and CDR2 from the germline V gene are SGHRS and YFSETQ. As DNA, the CDR3 is TGCGCCAGCAGCTTGGGCCTACGAGACAGGGGGAGGGAGCAGTACTTC. Protein product: CASSLGLRDRGREQYF.

The J gene is TRBJ1-4, the V gene TRBV7-2, with D hard to call. Deletions cut 5 bases from V and 2 bases from J, with 9 bases between. The CDR3 length is 14 residues. Germline CDR1 SGHTA, CDR2 FQGNSA. The CDR3 DNA sequence: TGTGCCAGCAGCAAGGACCTTACTAATGAAAAACTGTTTTTT. Its translation: CASSKDLTNEKLFF.

V is TRBV4-1 and J is TRBJ2-7, with D perhaps matching TRBD1 or TRBD2 (5 bases each). CDR3 length: 17 residues. V was trimmed by 1 base and J by 4 bases, leaving 20 bases between them. The germline V gene encodes CDR1 MGHRA and CDR2 YSYEKL. CDR3 nucleotide sequence: TGCGCCAGCAGCCAAGGGGGGAGTACGTCCCGGGCGTACGAGCAGTACTTC. It yields the protein CASSQGGSTSRAYEQYF.

This clone appeared once. This chain's CDR3 is CASSTPGRDRPYEQYF. The CDR3 DNA reads as TGTGCCAGCAGTACCCCAGGGCGGGACAGGCCTTACGAGCAGTACTTC. The J gene is TRBJ2-7, the V gene TRBV28; 8 bases map to TRBD1. V lost 5 bases to trimming and J lost 4 bases; unmatched junction nucleotides: 13. Germline V lookup: CDR1 MDHEN, CDR2 SYDVKM. This CDR3 is built from 16 residues.

This clone was found many times. V gene TRBV7-6 combines with J gene TRBJ2-2, with D perhaps matching TRBD1 or TRBD2 (7 bases each). Trimming shortened V by 1 base and J by 6 bases, and 15 bases separated the two germline ends. The CDR3 loop spans 16 amino acids. The germline CDR1 and CDR2 sequences are SGHVS and FNYEAQ. The chain's CDR3 is CASSLDGGTVPGELFF. For the CDR3, the DNA is TGTGCCAGCAGCTTAGACGGGGGGACAGTACCCGGGGAGCTGTTTTTT.

The genes are TRBV11-1 and TRBJ1-1; the D is unclear. Germline V gene sequence: CDR1 SGHAT, CDR2 FQDESV (reference sequence). V shed 7 bases and J shed 1 base, with 10 bases lying between them. This CDR3 contains 13 residues. The CDR3 bases are TGTGCCAGCACTCGACTGCCGAACACTGAAGCTTTCTTT. Its protein is CASTRLPNTEAFF.

The V gene is TRBV19, the J gene TRBJ2-1; D gene unclear. Germline CDR1 LNHDA, CDR2 SQIVND (reference sequence). V was cut by 5 bases and J by 7 bases, with 15 bases left in between. The CDR3 is 14 amino acids. The chain's CDR3 is CASSYPSYGNEQFF. The CDR3 nucleotides read TGTGCCAGTAGTTATCCCTCCTATGGGAATGAGCAGTTCTTC.

V is TRBV5-1 and J is TRBJ2-5, with 12 bases matching TRBD1. V gave up 1 base and J gave up 5 bases; unmatched junction bases: 6. The CDR3 consists of 16 residues. Germline V CDR1 and CDR2: SGHRS, YFSETQ. The CDR3 bases are TGCGCCAGCAGCTTGTTGGGACAGGGGGCGTATGAGACCCAGTACTTC. It codes for CASSLLGQGAYETQYF.

This chain links TRBV2 with TRBJ1-2; TRBD1 matches 8 bases. This CDR3 spans 15 amino acids. With 8 bases clipped from V and 5 bases from J, the junction kept 13 bases outside the gene matches. CDR1 is SNHLY and CDR2 is FYNNEI in the germline V gene. CDR3 nucleotide sequence: TGTGCCAGCGCCCCCAACCCAGGGGGCGTTTATGGCTACACCTTC. Its protein is CASAPNPGGVYGYTF.

The chain joins TRBV5-1 to TRBJ2-7; TRBD2 is a possible D gene (5 bases). V was pared by 5 bases and J by 5 bases, with 23 bases between. This CDR3 has 16 amino acids. Germline CDR1 SGHRS, CDR2 YFSETQ. CDR3 nucleotides: TGCGCCAGCAGTGTGCGGCTGTCCGTGGGAGTAGACGAGCAGTACTTC. Translating gives CASSVRLSVGVDEQYF.

The V call is TRBV7-2, the J call TRBJ2-7; D not resolved. Germline CDR1 reads SGHTA; CDR2 reads FQGNSA. Trimming shortened V by 0 bases and J by 0 bases, and 12 bases separated the two germline ends. The CDR3 sequence is 16 residues long. Here the CDR3 reads CASSLAVGLSSYEQYF. The CDR3 region has the DNA TGTGCCAGCAGCTTAGCGGTCGGGCTAAGCTCCTACGAGCAGTACTTC.